The present entry profiles one T cell receptor (beta chain) with its context. The clone's antigen remains unknown. Base quality data are lacking; no much larger clone is found one base away. The data were taken from a study of naive and memory T cell subsets (dated 2017 in TCRdb). For the study in its entirety: An open-source, UMI-based TCR alpha and beta sequencing pipeline was applied to sorted naive and memory peripheral blood T cell subsets. The functional CMV T cell responses agreed completely with IgG serology results. RNA was DNase-treated and reverse transcribed with TCR constant-region primers, mostly using SuperScript III.

Separate amplification of TCR alpha and beta chain libraries was performed from the second PCR step onward. To determine each donor's CMV status, fresh PBMCs were stimulated overnight with CMV viral lysate, and IFNgamma production from CD4+ T cells was then assessed. CD4 T cells were positively selected using Miltenyi beads, after which CD8 T cells were positively selected from the CD4-negative fraction. After staining for CD3, CD4, CD8, CD45RA, CD27 and a live/dead dye, cells were sorted on a BD Aria II into four subsets based on CD45RA and CD27. Blood was obtained from a few healthy volunteers, and the blood from each volunteer was fractionated into CD4 and CD8 T cells and subsequently into four differentiation subsets. Around 110 ml of peripheral blood was taken from each donor, and PBMC were separated by density-gradient centrifugation on Ficoll-Paque PLUS. Sorted cells were lysed in RLT buffer, and RNA was extracted with a Qiagen RNeasy kit and stored at -80°C.

Receptor amplification or capture employed UMI-ligation and nested PCR. To cover both TRBC1 and TRBC2, the beta constant-region primer consisted of an equimolar mix of two oligonucleotides. T4 RNA ligase 1 ligated a single-stranded oligonucleotide carrying the SP2 primer and a 12-nucleotide UMI to the cDNA 3' end. Four rounds of PCR, combining the SP2 primer with nested alpha and beta constant-region primers, were used to amplify the ligated cDNA. The ligation reaction was incubated at 16°C for roughly 19-24 hours. PCR2 was typically performed as a SYBR Green qPCR and was stopped at a predetermined threshold so that over-amplification was prevented. All purifications after the first were performed with Agencourt AMPure XP magnetic beads. Library amounts were measured by Qubit and library quality was assessed on a TapeStation, where the main peak was expected at around 650 bp. Pooled libraries were sequenced on an Illumina MiSeq using v2 2x251 paired-end kits, and typically roughly 0.95-2.1 million reads were obtained per sample. Each sample library was pooled at about 4 nM, and about 5-7.5% PhiX was included to improve cluster recognition. The authors' analysis ran thus. V and J genes were assigned to Demultiplexor-processed FASTQ reads by Decombinator through tag matching, with a single base-pair mismatch being allowed. Collapsinator relied on UMIs to fix sequencing errors as well as frequency errors caused by PCR heterogeneity. CDR3Translator translated TCRs and extracted CDR3s from the conserved cysteine to the FGXG phenylalanine, flagging non-productive sequences. Gini, Shannon entropy and inverse Simpson indices were calculated on repertoires subsampled to equal numbers of UMI-defined TCRs. Clonotype abundance distributions were fitted to a power law by maximum likelihood within the linear range. Similar UMI counts, unique TCR numbers and clonal distributions were obtained with the pipeline and with MIGEC on one naive CD8 sample. The repertoires were searched for about 7,300 CMV-associated CDR3 sequences that had been compiled from VDJdb and a published dataset. Using fastp at Q25 and MiXCR, TCRdb reprocessed the public reads and kept productive beta chains. Every CDR3 protein is listed once, alongside the most common genes and DNA of its rows. The V and J calls were determined by TCRdb, not by the authors. The sample contains 89,000 or so distinct CDR3 sequences, around 13% of them found a single time. The ten most abundant clones make up about 0.9% of the sample.

CDR1 and CDR2, looked up from the germline V gene (reference sequence), are SGHNT and YYREEE. The germline V and J ends show losses of 0 bases and 0 bases respectively, and no gene match explains 11 bases of the junction. The CDR3 runs 20 residues from the cysteine to the phenylalanine. Of the read, only the CDR3 DNA is kept; its 60 bases are in frame from base 1. Overall study outcomes, separate from this receptor: RNA-based TCR counts may be affected by expression changes linked to T cell activation and differentiation. In both CD4 and CD8 cells, a rise in Gini index and a fall in Shannon and inverse Simpson diversity were observed from naive through CM, EM and EMRA. No ground truth was available to validate the repertoire findings for the naive and memory subsets. After error correction, only a single occurrence was seen for over 90% of naive TCR sequences, so much steeper abundance distributions were produced than in memory subsets. The abundance of TCRs followed a power law with an exponent that differed between naive and memory subsets yet stayed consistent across the three individuals. Single alpha or beta chain sequences, rather than paired alpha/beta receptors, were used to define clonotypes.

Sequencing input: central memory CD4+ T cells from blood. What this sample's cell subset or site label stands for: central memory, CD45RA- CD27+. The receptor was isolated from a human donor in good health. Recombination linked TRBV5-4 to TRBJ2-6, with TRBD2 identical over 8 junction bases. The DNA sequence is TGTGCCAGCAGCTTGGCCGGGAGGGGCGGGGGGACCTCTGGGGCCAACGTCCTGACTTTC. It codes for CASSLAGRGGGTSGANVLTF.